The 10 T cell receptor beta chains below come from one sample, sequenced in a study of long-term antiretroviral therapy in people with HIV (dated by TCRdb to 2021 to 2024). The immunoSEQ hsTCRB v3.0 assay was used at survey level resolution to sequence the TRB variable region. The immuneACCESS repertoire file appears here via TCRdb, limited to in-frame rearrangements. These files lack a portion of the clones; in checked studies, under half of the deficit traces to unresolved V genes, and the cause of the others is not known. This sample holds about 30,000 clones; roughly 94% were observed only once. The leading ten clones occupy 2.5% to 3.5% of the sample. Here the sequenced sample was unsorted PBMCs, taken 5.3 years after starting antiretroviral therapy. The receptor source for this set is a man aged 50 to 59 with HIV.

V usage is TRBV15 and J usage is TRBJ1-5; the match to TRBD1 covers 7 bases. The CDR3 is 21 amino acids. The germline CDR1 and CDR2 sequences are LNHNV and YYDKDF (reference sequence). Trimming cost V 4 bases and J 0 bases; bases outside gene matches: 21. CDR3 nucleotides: TGTGCCACCAGCAAACCAAATACCGGACAGGCGGGGGTTTATAGCAATCAGCCCCAGCATTTT. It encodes CATSKPNTGQAGVYSNQPQHF.

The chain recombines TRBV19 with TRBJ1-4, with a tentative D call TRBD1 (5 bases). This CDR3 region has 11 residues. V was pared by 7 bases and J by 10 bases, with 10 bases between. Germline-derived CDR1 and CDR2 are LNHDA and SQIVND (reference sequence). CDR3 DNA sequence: TGTGCCAGTATCAGGGACGGAAAACTGTTTTTT. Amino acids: CASIRDGKLFF.

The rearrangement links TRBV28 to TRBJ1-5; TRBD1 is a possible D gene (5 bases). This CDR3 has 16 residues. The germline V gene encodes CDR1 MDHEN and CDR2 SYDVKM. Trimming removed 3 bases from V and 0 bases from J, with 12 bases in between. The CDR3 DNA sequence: TGTGCCAGCAGTTTTCCTCCCCAGGGTAGCAATCAGCCCCAGCATTTT. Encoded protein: CASSFPPQGSNQPQHF.

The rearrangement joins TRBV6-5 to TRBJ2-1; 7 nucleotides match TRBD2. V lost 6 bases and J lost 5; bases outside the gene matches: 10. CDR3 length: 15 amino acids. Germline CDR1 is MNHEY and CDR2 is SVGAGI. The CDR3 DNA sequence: TGTGCCAGCAGACCGGGGGAGGGGCCACACAATGAGCAGTTCTTC. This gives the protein CASRPGEGPHNEQFF.

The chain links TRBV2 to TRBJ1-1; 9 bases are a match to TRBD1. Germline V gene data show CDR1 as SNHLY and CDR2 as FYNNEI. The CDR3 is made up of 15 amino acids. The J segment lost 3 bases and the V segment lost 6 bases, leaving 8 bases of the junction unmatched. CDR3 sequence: CASREGQGRYTEAFF. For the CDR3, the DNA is TGTGCCAGCAGAGAGGGACAGGGAAGGTACACTGAAGCTTTCTTT.

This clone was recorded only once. The CDR3 loop is CASSIVGHGDEKLFF. CDR3 in DNA: TGTGCCAGTAGTATAGTCGGGCATGGGGATGAAAAACTGTTTTTT. The chain joins TRBV19 to TRBJ1-4; D ambiguous. The CDR3 is 15 amino acids. V was trimmed by 1 base and J by 6 bases, leaving 12 bases between them. Germline CDR1 LNHDA, CDR2 SQIVND (reference sequence).

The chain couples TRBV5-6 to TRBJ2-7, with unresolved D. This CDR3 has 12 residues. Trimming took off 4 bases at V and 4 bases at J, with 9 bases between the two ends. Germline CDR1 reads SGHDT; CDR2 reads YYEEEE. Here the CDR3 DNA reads TGTGCCAGCAGCCTTGCTCCTTACGAGCAGTACTTC. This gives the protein CASSLAPYEQYF.

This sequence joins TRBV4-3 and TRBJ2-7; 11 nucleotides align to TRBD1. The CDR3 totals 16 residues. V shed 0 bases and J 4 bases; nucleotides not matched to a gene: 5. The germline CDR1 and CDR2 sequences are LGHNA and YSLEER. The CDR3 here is CASSQDRDRGAYEQYF. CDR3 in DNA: TGCGCCAGCAGCCAAGATCGGGACAGGGGGGCATACGAGCAGTACTTC.

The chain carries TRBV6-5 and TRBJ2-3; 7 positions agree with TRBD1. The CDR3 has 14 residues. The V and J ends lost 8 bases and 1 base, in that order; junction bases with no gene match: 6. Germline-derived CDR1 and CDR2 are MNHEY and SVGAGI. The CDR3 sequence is CASRSTGGTDTQYF. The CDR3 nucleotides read TGTGCCAGCCGCTCTACAGGGGGCACAGATACGCAGTATTTT.

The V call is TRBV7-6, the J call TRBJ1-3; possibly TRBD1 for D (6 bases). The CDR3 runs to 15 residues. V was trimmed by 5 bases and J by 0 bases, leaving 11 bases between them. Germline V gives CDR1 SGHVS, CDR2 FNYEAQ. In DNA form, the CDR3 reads TGTGCCAGCAGCGTTGACAGGAGCTCTGGAAACACCATATATTTT. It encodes CASSVDRSSGNTIYF.